These T cell receptor beta chains were read from a single sample in a study of cytomegalovirus exposure and HLA in healthy donors. The protocol was immunoSEQ multiplex PCR, while the TCRdb copy is restricted to in-frame clones and leaves out a portion. The repertoire holds under 250,000 clones, with approximately 88% as singletons. Source material: PBMCs. The receptors come from a boy between 2 and 15 years old in good health and CMV-seronegative. Both conserved end residues are trimmed from each CDR3.

j_call v_call cdr3_aa
TRBJ2-7 TRBV11-2 ASSFDGTEAYEQY
TRBJ2-7 TRBV6-5 ASSYRYEQY
TRBJ2-1 TRBV2 ASLRLAGGSSSYNEQF
TRBJ1-1 TRBV5-1 ASSHGTGEVKTEAF
TRBJ2-5 TRBV4-1 ASSQSRETQY
TRBJ1-5 TRBV7-2 ASSLVAGYSNQPQH
TRBJ1-2 TRBV6-6 ASSYQGSQINYGYT
TRBJ2-5 TRBV5-1 ASSSGGSGQETQY
TRBJ1-1 TRBV4-1 ASSRPLGETEAF
- TRBV19 ASSARNAASYEQY
TRBJ2-2 TRBV10-2 ASSFPWETGTGELF
TRBJ2-1 TRBV11-3 ASSLRGRRNEQF
TRBJ1-5 TRBV5-6 ASSFGQGVQPQH
TRBJ2-7 TRBV18 ASSSGTSELSYEQY
TRBJ2-3 TRBV30 AWSVQADTQY
TRBJ2-2 TRBV19 ASSIRDRGQGELF
TRBJ2-5 TRBV7-3 ASSFGGAGTQY
TRBJ1-1 TRBV13 ASSGRSINTEAF
TRBJ1-4 TRBV7-8 ASSSARDRGRANEKLF
TRBJ2-3 TRBV29-1 SFGRGASTDTQY
TRBJ1-4 TRBV14 ASSPGVWDNNEKLF
TRBJ2-3 TRBV9 ASSGLAGASTDTQY
TRBJ1-2 TRBV21-1 ASSLDTCGYT
TRBJ2-1 TRBV15 ATSRDTLAGGNEQF
TRBJ2-7 TRBV7-9 ASSTPGTPSYEQY
TRBJ1-4 TRBV5-6 ASSPDRYNEKLF
TRBJ1-2 TRBV30 AWSPDRGAYGYT
TRBJ2-7 TRBV25-1 ASRGTEHYEQY
TRBJ2-7 TRBV27 ASSPSLGVSSYEQY
TRBJ2-1 TRBV5-1 ASSPTSGYNEQF
TRBJ1-4 TRBV6-6 ASSYVAGGYEKLF
TRBJ2-2 TRBV6-5 AVTGGNTGELF
TRBJ2-3 TRBV4-1 ASSQSPTDTQY
TRBJ2-5 TRBV7-6 ASSLGGTALYQETQY
TRBJ1-2 TRBV5-1 ASSPEWAGGLYGYT
TRBJ1-5 TRBV7-9 ASSFSGDQPQH
TRBJ2-5 TRBV13 ASSLRDGTQY
TRBJ2-3 TRBV5-4 ASSLLSGGPTDTQY
TRBJ1-2 TRBV29-1 SVEAWGDRVHYGYT
TRBJ2-1 TRBV5-6 ASSLTPGYNEQF
TRBJ1-1 TRBV30 AWSSGGVKAF
TRBJ2-7 TRBV6-4 ASTNHRGQASSSYEQY
TRBJ2-1 TRBV5-6 ASSLGQGHYNEQF
TRBJ2-6 TRBV7-9 ASSLGVAGANVLT
TRBJ1-4 TRBV6-1 ASSVFAGTGNEKLF
TRBJ2-2 TRBV30 ASHIPLNTGELF
TRBJ2-7 TRBV9 ASSPTYTGTGSNEQY
TRBJ2-3 TRBV4-2 ASSQDYGDYGTDTQY
TRBJ1-1 TRBV6-1 ASSDETGGYTEAF